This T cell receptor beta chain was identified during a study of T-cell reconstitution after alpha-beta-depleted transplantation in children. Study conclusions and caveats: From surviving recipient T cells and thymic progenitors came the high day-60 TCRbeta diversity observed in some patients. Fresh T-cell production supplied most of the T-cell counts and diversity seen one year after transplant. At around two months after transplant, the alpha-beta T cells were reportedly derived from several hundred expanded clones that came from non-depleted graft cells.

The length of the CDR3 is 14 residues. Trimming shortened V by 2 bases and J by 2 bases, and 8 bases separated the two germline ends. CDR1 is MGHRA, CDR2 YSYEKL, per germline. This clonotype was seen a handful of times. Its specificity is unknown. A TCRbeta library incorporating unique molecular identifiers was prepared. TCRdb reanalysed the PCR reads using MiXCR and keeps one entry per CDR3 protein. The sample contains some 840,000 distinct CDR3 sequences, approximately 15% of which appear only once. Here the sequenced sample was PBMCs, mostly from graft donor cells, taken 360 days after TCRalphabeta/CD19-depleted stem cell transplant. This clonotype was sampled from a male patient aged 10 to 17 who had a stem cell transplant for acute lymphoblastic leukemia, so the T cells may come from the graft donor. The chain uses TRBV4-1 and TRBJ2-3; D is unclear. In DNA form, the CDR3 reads TGCGCCAGCAGCCAACGGACCCACACAGATACGCAGTATTTT. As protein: CASSQRTHTDTQYF.